This is a list of T cell receptor beta chains from one sample in a study of cytomegalovirus exposure and HLA in healthy donors. Profiled with immunoSEQ multiplex PCR; TCRdb holds only in-frame clones, not every one. The table shows about 55,000 clones, with roughly 85% occurring only once. Sequenced sample: PBMCs. Receptors originate from a young man in good health and CMV-seronegative. Each CDR3 is given with its conserved first and last residue. Each record gives: J gene, D gene, clone size, V gene, CDR3 DNA, CDR3 protein. D genes are given only for firm matches. Size tells how often a clone was seen (once, few, many) or the class of an expanded clone, and some rows leave it out.

>TRBJ2-1|-|-|TRBV6-5
TGTGCCAGCAGTCCCGGGAGCTCCTACAATGAGCAGTTCTTC
CASSPGSSYNEQFF
>TRBJ2-7|TRBD2|-|TRBV5-1
TGCGCCAGCAGCTTCGGACTAGCGGGAGCACGGGAGCAGTACTTC
CASSFGLAGAREQYF
>TRBJ1-2|-|-|TRBV7-8
TGTGCCAGCAGCCGATTAGGGGGCTATGGCTACACCTTC
CASSRLGGYGYTF
>TRBJ2-5|-|-|TRBV2
TGTGCCAGCAGTGGCGACTCTCAAGAGACCCAGTACTTC
CASSGDSQETQYF
>TRBJ2-7|TRBD2|-|TRBV7-3
TGTGCCAGCAGCCCTGGCCTGGCGGGGGGGCCTTACGAGCAGTACTTC
CASSPGLAGGPYEQYF
>TRBJ1-1|TRBD1|few|TRBV29-1
TGCAGCACTAGACAGGGGGGAAGCACTGAAGCTTTCTTT
CSTRQGGSTEAFF
>TRBJ2-6|TRBD1|-|TRBV27
TGTGCCAGCAGTTTTGTGGGGACAGGGGTCGGAAGTGGGGCCAACGTCCTGACTTTC
CASSFVGTGVGSGANVLTF
>TRBJ1-5|TRBD1|-|TRBV15
TGTGCCACCAGCAGAGGGGGACAGTTCGTGCCTTATAGCAATCAGCCCCAGCATTTT
CATSRGGQFVPYSNQPQHF
>TRBJ2-7|TRBD1|-|TRBV4-3
TGCGCCAGCAGCCAAGGGACAGGGAGATACGAGCAGTACTTC
CASSQGTGRYEQYF
>TRBJ2-7|-|-|TRBV29-1
TGCAGCGTGGGCCACGGGAGATCCTACGAGCAGTACTTC
CSVGHGRSYEQYF